Listed here are 16 T cell receptor beta chains from one sample, sequenced in a study of T cell responses to AZD1222 COVID-19 vaccine (dated by TCRdb to about 2021). The library was produced with the immunoSEQ multiplex PCR assay. The immuneACCESS repertoire file appears here via TCRdb, limited to in-frame rearrangements. These files lack a portion of the clones; in checked studies, under half of the deficit traces to unresolved V genes, and the cause of the others is not known. The table for this sample lists 180,000 or so clones; about 91% of them were counted only once. The ten largest clones capture 1% to 1.5% of the sample. Per the publication, the time point label means: about 28 days (+/-7) after the second vaccine dose. This specimen was peripheral blood, taken 28 days after the second AZD1222 dose. The receptors stem from an adult who received the AZD1222 COVID-19 vaccine.

The chain carries TRBV12-3 or TRBV12-4 and TRBJ1-5; 7 nucleotides agree with TRBD1. J lost 2 bases, V lost 5 bases, and 0 bases had no gene match. CDR3 length: 13 residues. CDR3 in amino acids: CASSQGGNQPQHF. The DNA for the CDR3 is TGTGCCAGCAGTCAGGGGGGCAATCAGCCCCAGCATTTT.

The gene calls are TRBV27 and TRBJ2-1, with TRBD2 matching over 8 bases. Germline-derived CDR1 and CDR2 are MNHEY and SMNVEV (reference sequence). The CDR3 spans 15 residues. V was pared by 2 bases and J by 10 bases, with 10 bases of the junction left unmatched. Here the CDR3 reads CASSLGAGGIIEQFF. The CDR3, as DNA: TGTGCCAGCAGTTTAGGGGCGGGAGGAATTATCGAGCAGTTCTTC.

In this sample, this clone turned up a few times. The chain recombines TRBV2 with TRBJ1-5, with a tentative D call TRBD1 (5 bases). This CDR3 has 14 residues. Trimming shortened V by 2 bases and J by 9 bases, and 14 bases separated the two germline ends. Germline loops: CDR1 SNHLY, CDR2 FYNNEI. The chain's CDR3 is CASSEQGFEPPQHF. In DNA, the CDR3 is TGTGCCAGCAGTGAACAGGGCTTCGAGCCGCCCCAGCATTTT. The variable domain in full, completed from reference TRBV2 and TRBJ1-5, reads EPEVTQTPSHQVTQMGQEVILRCVPISNHLYFYWYRQILGQKVEFLVSFYNNEISEKSEIFDDQFSVERPDGSNFTLKIRSTKLEDSAMYFCASSEQGFEPPQHFGDGTRLSIL.

For the CDR3, the DNA is TGTGCCAGTAGTATATCGGGGGTATTTGGTGGCTACACCTTC. It yields the protein CASSISGVFGGYTF. The rearrangement uses TRBV19 and TRBJ1-2; D possibly corresponds to TRBD1 (5 bases). Per the germline V gene, CDR1 is LNHDA and CDR2 is SQIVND (reference sequence). This CDR3 has 14 residues. Between the trimmed V and J ends, which lost 2 bases and 7 bases, there was a span of 14 bases.

The V gene is TRBV30, the J gene TRBJ1-3; D uncertain. This CDR3 comprises 16 residues. Germline V gene sequence: CDR1 GTSNPN, CDR2 SVGIG (reference sequence). V was cut by 3 bases and J by 5 bases, with 20 bases left in between. CDR3 in DNA: TGTGCCTGGAGGCCAAGGTTGTGGGGAAATCGAAACACCATATATTTT. Translating gives CAWRPRLWGNRNTIYF. Full variable domain (outside the CDR3, taken from reference TRBV30 and TRBJ1-3): SQTIHQWPATLVQPVGSPLSLECTVEGTSNPNLYWYRQAAGRGLQLLFYSVGIGQISSEVPQNLSASRPQDRQFILSSKKLLLSDSGFYLCAWRPRLWGNRNTIYFGEGSWLTVV.

The gene calls are TRBV5-4 and TRBJ1-1; tentative D call: TRBD1 (5 bases). The CDR3 runs 14 residues. Per germline, CDR1 SGHNT and CDR2 YYREEE (reference sequence). The V end was cut by 4 bases, the J end by 2 bases, with 12 bases between. This CDR3 is CASSSRAYNTEAFF. In DNA form, the CDR3 reads TGTGCCAGCAGCAGCAGGGCTTATAACACTGAAGCTTTCTTT. The full variable domain, with the rest looked up from reference TRBV5-4 and TRBJ1-1, is ETGVTQSPTHLIKTRGQQVTLRCSSQSGHNTVSWYQQALGQGPQFIFQYYREEENGRGNFPPRFSGLQFPNYSSELNVNALELDDSALYLCASSSRAYNTEAFFGQGTRLTVV.

V gene TRBV6-1 combines with J gene TRBJ1-5; D gene ambiguous. V lost 2 bases to trimming and J lost 3 bases, with 2 bases between them. From germline, CDR1 is MNHNS and CDR2 SASEGT. The length of the CDR3 is 12 residues. CDR3 coding DNA: TGTGCCAGCAGTGAACACAATCAGCCCCAGCATTTT. Residues: CASSEHNQPQHF.

The chain joins TRBV7-6 to TRBJ1-3, with TRBD1 matching 7 bases. Germline CDR1 reads SGHVS; CDR2 reads FNYEAQ. The trim removed 8 bases at V and 8 bases at J, leaving 15 bases unmatched. CDR3 length equals 15 residues. The CDR3 here is CASRLFSRGADTIYF. The CDR3 nucleotides are TGTGCCAGCCGCCTCTTTAGCAGGGGGGCGGACACCATATATTTT.

The rearrangement links TRBV4-3 to TRBJ1-2, with D perhaps matching TRBD1 (6 bases). The CDR3 runs 15 residues. Germline lookup yields CDR1 LGHNA and CDR2 YSLEER. Trimming left V 4 bases short and J 0 bases short, with 12 bases between. The CDR3 nucleotides are TGCGCCAGCAGCCTAACGGGGGCCCCTAACTATGGCTACACCTTC. Translated, it gives CASSLTGAPNYGYTF.

This sequence joins TRBV4-1 and TRBJ1-5; D possibly corresponds to TRBD1 (5 bases). Trimming stripped 2 bases from V and 6 bases from J, with 17 bases between. Germline-derived CDR1 and CDR2 are MGHRA and YSYEKL. This CDR3 contains 16 residues. This CDR3 reads CASSQISGEAGQPQHF. DNA of the CDR3: TGCGCCAGCAGCCAAATTTCGGGGGAGGCGGGTCAGCCCCAGCATTTT.

This chain connects TRBV7-9 to TRBJ1-3, with TRBD1 as a possible D gene (6 bases). The CDR3 is made up of 18 amino acids. Trimming cost V 2 bases and J 0 bases, with 17 bases left between them. The germline V gene encodes CDR1 SEHNR and CDR2 FQNEAQ (reference sequence). CDR3 DNA sequence: TGTGCCAGCAGCTTAAATCGATCGCCCAGGGGCTCTGGAAACACCATATATTTT. It codes for CASSLNRSPRGSGNTIYF.

The table lists this clone with a few counts. The rearrangement uses TRBV6-4 and TRBJ2-3; D might be TRBD1 (5 bases). V was clipped by 6 bases and J by 1 base, with 20 bases between them. Germline-derived CDR1 and CDR2 are MRHNA and SNTAGT. The CDR3 is 17 residues long. The CDR3 region has the DNA TGTGCCAGCAGCAAATTTGGGGCCCGTTTAGGCACAGATACGCAGTATTTT. This gives the protein CASSKFGARLGTDTQYF.

The V gene is TRBV7-2, the J gene TRBJ1-1; D uncertain. CDR3 length equals 15 residues. V gave up 1 base and J gave up 0 bases, with 9 bases separating them. CDR1 SGHTA and CDR2 FQGNSA come from the germline V gene. CDR3 in amino acids: CASSLGAPLNTEAFF. In nucleotides, the CDR3 is TGTGCCAGCAGCTTAGGCGCACCCTTGAACACTGAAGCTTTCTTT.

This chain uses TRBV6-5 with TRBJ1-1; D perhaps matches TRBD1 (6 bases). V gave up 6 bases and J gave up 3 bases, with 17 bases separating them. CDR1 and CDR2 from the germline V gene are MNHEY and SVGAGI. The CDR3 spans 15 residues. The CDR3 bases are TGTGCCAGCAGAACCCCGGGGGCCCCGTACACTGAAGCTTTCTTT. The encoded protein is CASRTPGAPYTEAFF.

V usage is TRBV30 and J usage is TRBJ1-1; TRBD1 might be the D (5 bases). The CDR3 loop spans 15 amino acids. Trimming pared 5 bases from V and 0 bases from J, leaving 16 bases between. Germline CDR1 and CDR2: GTSNPN and SVGIG (reference sequence). The CDR3: CAWGRRGLMNTEAFF. The DNA for the CDR3 is TGTGCCTGGGGACGGAGGGGACTGATGAACACTGAAGCTTTCTTT.

The chain combines TRBV28 with TRBJ1-1; 8 bases align to TRBD1. Per germline, CDR1 MDHEN and CDR2 SYDVKM. This CDR3 has 13 amino acids. V shed 5 bases and J 11 bases; nucleotides not matched to a gene: 10. This chain's CDR3 is CASSLGTGAQAFF. The CDR3 DNA follows: TGTGCCAGCAGTCTTGGGACAGGCGCTCAGGCTTTCTTT.